There are many counts of the clone carrying this T cell receptor (beta chain). No antigen is known for it. TCRdb fed the reads into MiXCR, producing one record per CDR3 protein. This table has roughly 920,000 distinct CDR3 sequences, roughly 30% appearing once. The CDR3 extends over 12 amino acids. The V segment lost 4 bases and the J segment 14 bases; nucleotides outside the gene matches: 7. The data were obtained in a study of T cell repertoires in cytomegalovirus infection. This TCR was sampled from a human donor in good health (CMV status not recorded). Some clones in this sample may be carry-over from other donors' samples. The sequenced sample was cultured CD8+ T cells from PBMCs, obtained from culture after CMV antigen stimulation. This chain joins TRBV12-3 or TRBV12-4 and TRBJ2-1; 8 bases agree with TRBD2. DNA for the CDR3: TGTGCCAGCAGTTATCCCGGGAGGGTGAAGTTCTTC. It specifies CASSYPGRVKFF.